Listed below are T cell receptor beta chains from one sample, sequenced in a study of T cell responses to AZD1222 COVID-19 vaccine. Assay used: immunoSEQ multiplex PCR; TCRdb lists only in-frame clones, some missing. This table has about 81,000 clones, just over 90% appearing once. This specimen was peripheral blood, taken 28 days after the second AZD1222 dose. All receptors derive from an adult who received the AZD1222 COVID-19 vaccine. CDR3s include the opening cysteine and the closing phenylalanine or tryptophan. D genes are given only for firm matches. A clone size is listed for some rows: how often the clone was seen (once, few, many), or a class if it is expanded.

CDR3aa	CDR3nt	abundance	d_gene	v_gene	j_gene
CASSRREYNEQFF	TGTGCCAGCAGTCGGCGGGAATACAATGAGCAGTTCTTC	once	-	TRBV6-5	TRBJ2-1
CASRVEGEAFF	TGTGCCAGCAGGGTTGAAGGGGAAGCTTTCTTT	-	-	TRBV7-9	TRBJ1-1
CASSPRTGTNEQFF	TGTGCCAGCAGCCCCCGGACAGGTACTAATGAGCAGTTCTTC	large	TRBD1	TRBV7-3	TRBJ2-1
CASSPGQVDYGYTF	TGTGCCAGCAGCCCCGGACAGGTCGACTATGGCTACACCTTC	-	TRBD1	TRBV3-1/TRBV3-2	TRBJ1-2
CAGHSGGAGTDTQYF	TGTGCCGGACATAGCGGGGGGGCGGGCACAGATACGCAGTATTTT	-	TRBD2	TRBV6-5	TRBJ2-3
CASRTQISTDTQYF	TGCGCCAGCAGGACGCAAATTAGCACAGATACGCAGTATTTT	once	-	TRBV5-1	TRBJ2-3
CASSHRDRGDGYTF	TGCGCCAGCAGCCACCGGGACAGGGGTGATGGCTACACCTTC	once	TRBD1	TRBV5-1	TRBJ1-2
CASSPKRLAGGNEKLFF	TGTGCCAGCAGCCCTAAGAGACTAGCTGGGGGTAATGAAAAACTGTTTTTT	-	-	TRBV7-9	TRBJ1-4
CASSLGEWRNQPQHF	TGTGCCAGCAGCTTAGGCGAGTGGCGCAATCAGCCCCAGCATTTT	-	-	TRBV7-9	TRBJ1-5
CASSQDSGSGYTF	TGTGCCAGCAGCCAGGACAGTGGTAGTGGCTACACCTTC	-	-	TRBV14	TRBJ1-2
CASSLQDSYEQYF	TGTGCCAGCAGTTTACAGGACTCCTACGAGCAGTACTTC	once	-	TRBV12-3/TRBV12-4	TRBJ2-7
CASSLVQGSQPQHF	TGTGCCAGCAGCTTAGTGCAGGGCAGCCAGCCCCAGCATTTT	-	-	TRBV7-2	TRBJ1-5
CASRQGVQPQHF	TGTGCCAGCAGACAGGGGGTTCAGCCCCAGCATTTT	few	TRBD1	TRBV6-5	TRBJ1-5
CAWKGPRTGANYGYTF	TGTGCCTGGAAGGGCCCCCGGACAGGGGCCAACTATGGCTACACCTTC	-	TRBD1	TRBV30	TRBJ1-2
CASSPHQQGNEQYF	TGTGCCAGCAGTCCTCATCAACAGGGGAACGAGCAGTACTTC	-	TRBD1	TRBV27	TRBJ2-7
CASSAGQGGGYTF	TGCGCCAGCAGCGCCGGACAGGGAGGGGGCTACACCTTC	-	TRBD1	TRBV5-1	TRBJ1-2
CASSLQSRNTEAFF	TGTGCCAGCAGTCTCCAGTCCAGGAACACTGAAGCTTTCTTT	once	-	TRBV3-1/TRBV3-2	TRBJ1-1